This T cell receptor (beta chain) comes out of a study of technical replicates of blood from four donors. CDR1 and CDR2 from the germline V gene are MDHEN and SYDVKM. The CDR3 is 14 amino acids. Trimming removed 6 bases from V and 4 bases from J, with 13 bases in between. Profiled with immunoSEQ multiplex PCR; TCRdb holds only in-frame clones, not every one. The table lists approximately 81,000 clones, roughly 95% of them singletons. The sample comprised T cells isolated from PBMCs. The rearrangement joins TRBV28 to TRBJ1-5, with a possible D match to TRBD1 (5 bases). This TCR was recovered from a human donor in good health. The CDR3 nucleotides are TGTGCCAGCAGCCGGACCCAGGGAAATCAGCCCCAGCATTTT. Translating it yields CASSRTQGNQPQHF.